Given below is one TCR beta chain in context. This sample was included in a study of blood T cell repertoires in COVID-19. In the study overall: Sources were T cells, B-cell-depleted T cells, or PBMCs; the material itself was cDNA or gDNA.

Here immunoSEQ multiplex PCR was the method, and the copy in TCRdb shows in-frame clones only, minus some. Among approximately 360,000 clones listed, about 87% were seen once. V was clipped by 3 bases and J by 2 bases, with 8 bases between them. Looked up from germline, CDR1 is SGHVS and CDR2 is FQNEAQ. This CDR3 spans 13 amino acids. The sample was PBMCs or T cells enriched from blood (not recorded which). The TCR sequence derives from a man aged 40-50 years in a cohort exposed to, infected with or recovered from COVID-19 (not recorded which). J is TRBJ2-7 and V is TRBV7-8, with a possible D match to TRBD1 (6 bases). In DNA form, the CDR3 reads TGTGCCAGCAGCTTCAGGGGAACCTACGAGCAGTACTTC. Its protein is CASSFRGTYEQYF.